The present entry profiles one T cell receptor (beta chain) with its context. Its antigen is as yet unknown. This CDR3 contains 14 residues. The germline gives CDR1 PRHDT, CDR2 FYEKMQ (reference sequence). Trimming cost V 0 bases and J 8 bases, with 13 bases left between them. The data are from a study of T cells in Graves' hyperthyroidism and ophthalmopathy. General study points: Ophthalmopathy and stable hyperthyroidism were told apart by a 13 V-J model. Most thyroid clonotypes expanded above 0.001 appeared in blood too.

There were TCR beta CDR3 regions amplified from RNA transcripts. RT-PCR in the first round (using the HTBI primer set) targeted the TCR CDR3. MiXCR was run by TCRdb on the multiplex PCR reads, yielding one entry per CDR3 protein. The sample consists of around 380,000 distinct CDR3 sequences, 13% of them appearing once. Lactation, pregnancy, other autoimmune disease or uncontrolled infection led to exclusion of patients. The chain has TRBV13 and TRBJ1-2; the D gene is possibly TRBD1 (5 bases). The TCR sequence derives from a man aged 25-40 years with Graves' hyperthyroidism that later progressed to Graves' ophthalmopathy. The sample comprised blood. CDR3 amino acids: CASSLGDGTDGYTF. CDR3 coding DNA: TGTGCCAGCAGCTTAGGAGACGGGACGGACGGCTACACCTTC.